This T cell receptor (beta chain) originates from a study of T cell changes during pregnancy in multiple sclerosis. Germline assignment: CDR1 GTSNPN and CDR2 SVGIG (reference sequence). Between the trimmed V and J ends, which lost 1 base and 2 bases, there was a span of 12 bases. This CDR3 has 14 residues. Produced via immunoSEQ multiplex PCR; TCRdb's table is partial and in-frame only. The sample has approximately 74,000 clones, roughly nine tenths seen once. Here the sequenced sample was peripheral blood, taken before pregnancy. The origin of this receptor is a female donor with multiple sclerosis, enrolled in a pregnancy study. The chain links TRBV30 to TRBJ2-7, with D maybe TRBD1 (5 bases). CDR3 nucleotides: TGTGCCTGGAGTGCCCACAGGTACACCTACGAGCAGTACTTC. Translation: CAWSAHRYTYEQYF. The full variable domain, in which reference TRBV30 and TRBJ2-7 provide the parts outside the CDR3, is SQTIHQWPATLVQPVGSPLSLECTVEGTSNPNLYWYRQAAGRGLQLLFYSVGIGQISSEVPQNLSASRPQDRQFILSSKKLLLSDSGFYLCAWSAHRYTYEQYFGPGTRLTVT.